This is a list of T cell receptor beta chains from one sample in a study of blood T cell repertoires in COVID-19. The repertoire was sequenced with immunoSEQ multiplex PCR; TCRdb's copy has only in-frame clones and lacks some. The sample contains approximately 200,000 clones, roughly 87% of which appear only once. Sequenced sample: peripheral blood. The origin of the receptors is a man between 35 and 55 years old with active or convalescent COVID-19. The CDR3 runs from the conserved cysteine through the conserved F or W. D genes are given only for firm matches.

CDR3aa	j_gene	d_gene	v_gene
CASSDRLAGNYEQYF	TRBJ2-7	TRBD2	TRBV10-1
CASTSRLGQGDYNEQFF	TRBJ2-1	TRBD1	TRBV7-8
CASSIRGRGNTEAFF	TRBJ1-1	TRBD1	TRBV5-1
CASSEWTGSFNQPQHF	TRBJ1-5	TRBD1	TRBV6-1
CAISAAGTDTQYF	TRBJ2-3	NA	TRBV10-3
CASQVNEGYGYTF	TRBJ1-2	NA	TRBV6-5
CATSSSDSQPQHF	TRBJ1-5	NA	TRBV15
CASSPPGQSSYNEQFF	TRBJ2-1	NA	TRBV27
CASSHISRTGGQKTQYF	TRBJ2-5	TRBD1	TRBV14
CASSAYGELFF	TRBJ2-2	NA	TRBV9
CASSPTSGRANEQFF	TRBJ2-1	TRBD2	TRBV18
CASRQGANTEAFF	TRBJ1-1	TRBD1	TRBV12-3/TRBV12-4
CASSNSAQGFYGYTF	TRBJ1-2	NA	TRBV6-5
CASSPRVGGYTF	TRBJ1-2	NA	TRBV6-5
CASSLFGTGSYEQYF	TRBJ2-7	TRBD1	TRBV28
CASSLGYLGAEAFF	TRBJ1-1	NA	TRBV6-5
CASRIQGSNEKLFF	TRBJ1-4	TRBD1	TRBV27
CASSLIEGQGAREQYF	TRBJ2-7	TRBD1	TRBV5-1
CASRGDYEQYF	TRBJ2-7	TRBD2	TRBV27
CASSQGGTGKRAFF	TRBJ1-1	TRBD1	TRBV4-1
CASSFSGRYEQYF	TRBJ2-7	TRBD2	TRBV28
CASSLPTGGTDTQYF	TRBJ2-3	TRBD1	TRBV7-9
CASSPQGLEGSSHF	TRBJ1-3	TRBD1	TRBV13
CASSETSAQQETQYF	TRBJ2-5	TRBD2	TRBV19
CASSPWTGGVASPLHF	TRBJ1-6	TRBD1	TRBV7-9
CASSVRESTQYF	TRBJ2-3	NA	TRBV9
CASSWDRNYGYTF	TRBJ1-2	TRBD1	TRBV27
CAIRPRQDTGELFF	TRBJ2-2	NA	TRBV10-3
CASRSDRGQETQYF	TRBJ2-5	TRBD1	TRBV6-5
CASGSGISNTEAFF	TRBJ1-1	NA	TRBV12-5
CASSFTGRSAETQYF	TRBJ2-5	NA	TRBV5-1
CASRQGRQGRYEQYF	TRBJ2-7	TRBD1	TRBV7-9
CAISESYGEKLFF	TRBJ1-4	NA	TRBV10-3
CASSLASRGLGLGDNEQFF	TRBJ2-1	TRBD2	TRBV27
CAWSVTRAHTF	TRBJ1-2	NA	TRBV30
CSASPPGQGFLFEAFF	TRBJ1-1	TRBD1	TRBV20-1
CASSSSPAVGYGYTF	TRBJ1-2	NA	TRBV6-5